Presented here are 24 T cell receptor beta chains from one specimen sequenced in a study of blood T cell repertoires in COVID-19. Assay: immunoSEQ multiplex PCR; the TCRdb copy retains only in-frame clones and omits some. The data hold over 200,000 clones, with roughly 89% observed a single time. Sequenced sample: PBMCs or T cells enriched from blood (not recorded which). The receptors stem from a man aged 18 to 35 with acute COVID-19.

This sequence joins TRBV24-1 and TRBJ2-5; TRBD1 is a possible D gene (5 bases). The CDR3 runs 12 residues. The V end was cut by 5 bases, the J end by 5 bases, with 8 bases between. Germline V CDR1 and CDR2: KGHDR, SFDVKD. The CDR3 reads CATSGQSETQYF. The CDR3 DNA reads as TGTGCCACCAGTGGACAGTCGGAGACCCAGTACTTC.

The chain combines TRBV6-5 with TRBJ2-7, with 7 bases lining up with TRBD1. This CDR3 spans 15 amino acids. The junction had 13 bases not matched to a gene; V was cut back by 8 bases and J by 3 bases. Germline V gives CDR1 MNHEY, CDR2 SVGAGI. The CDR3 sequence is CASADPQTGYYEQYF. CDR3 DNA: TGTGCCAGCGCCGACCCCCAGACAGGGTACTACGAGCAGTACTTC.

The CDR3 loop reads CATTPGTSGRIGNEQFF. The CDR3, as DNA: TGTGCCACCACTCCTGGGACTAGCGGGAGGATTGGGAATGAGCAGTTCTTC. The chain is built from TRBV24-1 and TRBJ2-1, with 15 positions matching TRBD2. Germline V gene data show CDR1 as KGHDR and CDR2 as SFDVKD. The CDR3 sequence is 17 residues long. Germline trimming cut 8 bases from V and 7 bases from J; bases unmatched to any gene: 11.

The chain couples TRBV4-1 to TRBJ1-6, with D possibly being TRBD1 (6 bases). Trimming pared 4 bases from V and 8 bases from J, leaving 12 bases between. There are 14 residues in the CDR3. Germline V gene sequence: CDR1 MGHRA, CDR2 YSYEKL. CDR3 protein: CASSPSGGYSPLHF. The CDR3 nucleotides are TGCGCCAGCAGCCCGTCGGGGGGCTATTCACCCCTCCACTTT.

The chain couples TRBV9 to TRBJ1-2; 10 bases fit TRBD1. V lost 9 bases to trimming and J lost 4 bases; unmatched junction nucleotides: 9. CDR3 length equals 14 residues. The germline gives CDR1 SGDLS, CDR2 YYNGEE. The CDR3 sequence is CAMQWDRGLYGYTF. The CDR3 DNA sequence: TGTGCCATGCAATGGGACAGGGGACTCTATGGCTACACCTTC.

The gene calls are TRBV5-1 and TRBJ1-1, with TRBD1 identical over 9 bases. Germline V gene lookup returns CDR1 SGHRS and CDR2 YFSETQ. The CDR3 is 15 amino acids. V was clipped by 4 bases and J by 1 base; unmatched bases: 5. The CDR3 DNA reads TGCGCCAGCAGCGACTCGGACAGGGGGAACACTGAAGCTTTCTTT. Protein product: CASSDSDRGNTEAFF. The full variable domain, with the rest looked up from reference TRBV5-1 and TRBJ1-1, is KAGVTQTPRYLIKTRGQQVTLSCSPISGHRSVSWYQQTPGQGLQFLFEYFSETQRNKGNFPGRFSGRQFSNSRSEMNVSTLELGDSALYLCASSDSDRGNTEAFFGQGTRLTVV.

The chain recombines TRBV28 with TRBJ2-3; the match to TRBD2 covers 8 bases. The CDR3 has 14 amino acids. The V segment lost 7 bases and the J segment 2 bases; nucleotides outside the gene matches: 5. Germline CDR1 is MDHEN and CDR2 is SYDVKM. CDR3: CASISGSFTDTQYF. The CDR3 DNA reads TGTGCCAGCATAAGCGGGAGCTTCACAGATACGCAGTATTTT.

The chain couples TRBV12-5 to TRBJ1-3; TRBD1 matches 9 bases. The V gene end was trimmed by 6 bases and the J gene end by 0 bases; junction bases not matched to a gene: 9. Germline lookup yields CDR1 LGHNT and CDR2 FRNRAP. The CDR3 runs to 17 residues. This chain's CDR3 is CASGQGQGIDSGNTIYF. CDR3 bases: TGTGCTAGTGGACAAGGACAGGGGATCGACTCTGGAAACACCATATATTTT. The variable domain in full, completed from reference TRBV12-5 and TRBJ1-3, reads DARVTQTPRHKVTEMGQEVTMRCQPILGHNTVFWYRQTMMQGLELLAYFRNRAPLDDSGMPKDRFSAEMPDATLATLKIQPSEPRDSAVYFCASGQGQGIDSGNTIYFGEGSWLTVV.

The chain employs TRBV28 and TRBJ1-5, with TRBD1 matching 7 bases. The germline CDR1 and CDR2 sequences are MDHEN and SYDVKM. This CDR3 has 15 amino acids. With V trimmed by 7 bases and J by 2 bases, 8 bases remained unmatched. Here the CDR3 reads CASTIRQGGNQPQHF. CDR3 bases: TGTGCCAGCACTATACGACAGGGAGGCAATCAGCCCCAGCATTTT.

The genes are TRBV7-9 and TRBJ2-7; 7 positions agree with TRBD2. The V gene's germline CDR1 is SEHNR and CDR2 FQNEAQ (reference sequence). This CDR3 is built from 12 residues. With 8 bases clipped from V and 2 bases from J, the junction kept 3 bases outside the gene matches. The CDR3 loop is CASEGRAYEQYF. In DNA, the CDR3 is TGTGCCAGCGAAGGGAGGGCCTACGAGCAGTACTTC.

This chain links TRBV5-6 with TRBJ2-1; a weak D match, TRBD1 (5 bases). CDR1 SGHDT and CDR2 YYEEEE come from the germline V gene. The V end lost 4 bases, the J end lost 7 bases, and 9 bases lay between the germline ends. The CDR3 runs to 12 residues. CDR3 nucleotides: TGTGCCAGCAGCCGCAGGGCGAATGAGCAGTTCTTC. This sequence encodes CASSRRANEQFF.

This sequence joins TRBV28 and TRBJ1-4, with TRBD1 as a possible D gene (5 bases). V lost 8 bases, J lost 1 base, and 5 bases lay in between. The CDR3 has 12 residues. CDR1 MDHEN and CDR2 SYDVKM come from the germline V gene. CDR3 residues: CASQGTNEKLFF. CDR3 DNA sequence: TGTGCCAGCCAGGGAACTAATGAAAAACTGTTTTTT.

The V call is TRBV28, the J call TRBJ2-3; 7 bases match TRBD2. The CDR3 spans 15 residues. The junction had 8 bases not matched to a gene; V was cut back by 6 bases and J by 2 bases. CDR1 and CDR2 (germline): MDHEN, SYDVKM. DNA of the CDR3: TGTGCCAGCAGCCTAGGACTAGGACTCACAGATACGCAGTATTTT. This codes for CASSLGLGLTDTQYF.

Written as DNA, the CDR3 is TGTGCCAGTAGTATTTGGACAGGGGCGAACACCGGGGAGCTGTTTTTT. It translates to CASSIWTGANTGELFF. V usage is TRBV19 and J usage is TRBJ2-2, with 9 bases aligning to TRBD1. CDR1 LNHDA and CDR2 SQIVND come from the germline V gene (reference sequence). This CDR3 spans 16 amino acids. J was trimmed by 0 bases and V by 3 bases; bases with no gene match: 2.

The rearrangement joins TRBV21-1 to TRBJ2-7; no check of the table's D call, TRBD2, against the DNA was made. TRBV21-1 is annotated as a pseudogene. The CDR3 has 13 amino acids. DNA of the CDR3: TGTGCAGTCGGGGCCAGCGGGAGCGACGAGCAGTACTTC. Translation: CAVGASGSDEQYF.

V gene TRBV7-2 combines with J gene TRBJ2-6; D perhaps matches TRBD1 (6 bases). The germline gives CDR1 SGHTA, CDR2 FQGNSA. Trimming shortened V by 2 bases and J by 0 bases, and 14 bases separated the two germline ends. There are 18 residues in the CDR3. In DNA, the CDR3 is TGTGCCAGCAGCTTATACAGGGTTGCTCTCTCTGGGGCCAACGTCCTGACTTTC. Amino acid sequence: CASSLYRVALSGANVLTF.

The table lists this clone with a few counts. J is TRBJ1-5 and V is TRBV7-9; a possible D gene is TRBD1 (5 bases). The CDR3 is made up of 13 amino acids. Germline V gene lookup returns CDR1 SEHNR and CDR2 FQNEAQ (reference sequence). V dropped 4 bases and J dropped 4 bases, with 8 bases sitting between them. CDR3: CASSSTANQPQHF. CDR3 DNA sequence: TGTGCCAGCAGCTCGACAGCTAATCAGCCCCAGCATTTT.

The J gene is TRBJ2-2, the V gene TRBV28; D possibly corresponds to TRBD1 (7 bases). The ends were cut back, 7 bases at V and 2 bases at J, with 17 bases in the middle. The CDR3 has 16 amino acids. Germline V gene lookup returns CDR1 MDHEN and CDR2 SYDVKM. CDR3 sequence: CASTPRQGGNTGELFF. The CDR3 bases are TGTGCCAGCACCCCCCGACAGGGAGGAAACACCGGGGAGCTGTTTTTT. Drawing the rest from reference TRBV28 and TRBJ2-2, the complete variable domain is DVKVTQSSRYLVKRTGEKVFLECVQDMDHENMFWYRQDPGLGLRLIYFSYDVKMKEKGDIPEGYSVSREKKERFSLILESASTNQTSMYLCASTPRQGGNTGELFFGEGSRLTVL.

The genes are TRBV27 and TRBJ2-1, with 9 bases lining up with TRBD2. Germline-derived CDR1 and CDR2 are MNHEY and SMNVEV (reference sequence). This CDR3 is 15 amino acids long. Losses at the gene ends were 1 base for V and 7 bases for J; bases not matched to a gene: 5. The chain's CDR3 is CASSLYGGRANEQFF. The CDR3 nucleotides read TGTGCCAGCAGTTTATATGGCGGGAGGGCTAATGAGCAGTTCTTC.

This chain joins TRBV7-6 and TRBJ2-1, with 12 nucleotides matching TRBD1. This CDR3 region has 16 residues. Losses at the gene ends were 5 bases for V and 9 bases for J; bases not matched to a gene: 11. CDR1 and CDR2 (germline): SGHVS, FNYEAQ. CDR3 in amino acids: CASSGTGGFSEAEQFF. In nucleotides, the CDR3 is TGTGCCAGCAGCGGGACAGGGGGCTTCTCCGAGGCTGAGCAGTTCTTC.

The V call is TRBV28, the J call TRBJ1-5; 8 bases map to TRBD1. The CDR3 length is 21 residues. Germline-derived CDR1 and CDR2 are MDHEN and SYDVKM. Losses at the gene ends were 2 bases for V and 5 bases for J; bases not matched to a gene: 23. CDR3 coding DNA: TGTGCCAGCAGTTTAATTTCCTCGGGACAGGCCGGTCACGGGGGATATCAGCCCCAGCATTTT. Its protein product is CASSLISSGQAGHGGYQPQHF.

The rearrangement uses TRBV30 and TRBJ2-7; the match to TRBD1 covers 10 bases. The length of the CDR3 is 14 residues. J was trimmed by 6 bases and V by 1 base; bases with no gene match: 6. CDR1 and CDR2 (germline): GTSNPN, SVGIG (reference sequence). CDR3 coding DNA: TGTGCCTGGAGTGCAGGACAGGGGGAGCGCGAGCAGTACTTC. This codes for CAWSAGQGEREQYF.

The rearrangement uses TRBV5-6 and TRBJ2-7, with D unclear. Germline CDR1 and CDR2: SGHDT and YYEEEE. V lost 4 bases, J lost 5 bases, and 16 bases lay in between. The CDR3 has 14 residues. The CDR3 sequence is CASSLLGPVHEQYF. The CDR3 nucleotides read TGTGCCAGCAGCCTCCTAGGTCCAGTACACGAGCAGTACTTC.

The V and J genes are TRBV19 and TRBJ2-1, with 9 bases that match TRBD2. Unmatched junction bases numbered 6, after V lost 5 bases and J lost 4 bases. The CDR3 covers 15 residues. Germline CDR1 and CDR2: LNHDA and SQIVND (reference sequence). The CDR3, as DNA: TGTGCCAGTAGTCAGAGCGGGAGGAGGTACAATGAGCAGTTCTTC. Translation gives CASSQSGRRYNEQFF.